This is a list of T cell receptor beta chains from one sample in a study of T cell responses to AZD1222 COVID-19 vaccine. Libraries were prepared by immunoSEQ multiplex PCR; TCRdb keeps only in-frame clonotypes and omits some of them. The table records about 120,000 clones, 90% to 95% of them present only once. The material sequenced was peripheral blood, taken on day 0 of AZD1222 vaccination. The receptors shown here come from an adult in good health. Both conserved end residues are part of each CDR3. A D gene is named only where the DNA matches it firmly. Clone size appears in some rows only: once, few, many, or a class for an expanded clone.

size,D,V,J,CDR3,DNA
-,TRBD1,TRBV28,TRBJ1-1,CASSPDRGRETEAFF,TGTGCCAGCAGTCCGGACAGGGGGCGGGAAACTGAAGCTTTCTTT
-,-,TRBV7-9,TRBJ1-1,CASSSAGEQPNTEAFF,TGTGCCAGCAGCTCGGCCGGCGAACAGCCGAACACTGAAGCTTTCTTT
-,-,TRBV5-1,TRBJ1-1,CASSLSGLGTEAFF,TGCGCCAGCAGCTTATCCGGCCTTGGAACTGAAGCTTTCTTT
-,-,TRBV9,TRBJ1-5,CASSVDPIVQPQHF,TGTGCCAGCAGCGTAGATCCGATTGTACAGCCCCAGCATTTT
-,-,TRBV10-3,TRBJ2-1,CAISESNLWRRRDSSYNEQFF,TGTGCCATCAGTGAGTCGAATTTATGGCGGAGGCGGGATAGCTCCTACAATGAGCAGTTCTTC
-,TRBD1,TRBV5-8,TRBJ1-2,CASSFVGDRGFYGYTF,TGTGCCAGCAGCTTTGTGGGGGACAGGGGTTTCTATGGCTACACCTTC
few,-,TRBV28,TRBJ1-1,CASSFGWGGRMNTEAFF,TGTGCCAGCAGTTTTGGGTGGGGGGGCCGAATGAACACTGAAGCTTTCTTT
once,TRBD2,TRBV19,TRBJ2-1,CASSTRTSGLSSYNEQFF,TGTGCCAGTAGTACTCGGACTAGCGGGCTGAGCTCCTACAATGAGCAGTTCTTC
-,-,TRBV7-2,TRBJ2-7,CASSLGTGREQYF,TGTGCCAGCAGCTTAGGAACAGGCAGGGAGCAGTACTTC
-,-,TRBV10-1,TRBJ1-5,CASSESGGPQHF,TGCGCCAGCAGTGAGTCCGGGGGGCCCCAGCATTTT
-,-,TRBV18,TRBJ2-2,CASSPPQANTGELFF,TGTGCCAGCTCACCACCTCAGGCGAACACCGGGGAGCTGTTTTTT
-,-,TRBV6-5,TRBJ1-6,CASTIAEGNSPLHF,TGTGCCAGCACCATAGCGGAGGGAAATTCACCCCTCCACTTT
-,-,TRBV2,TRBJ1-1,CASTRTVEAFF,TGTGCCAGCACCCGGACGGTTGAAGCTTTCTTT
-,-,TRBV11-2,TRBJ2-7,CASSLVSAGYEQYF,TGTGCCAGCAGCTTAGTTTCTGCAGGCTACGAGCAGTACTTC
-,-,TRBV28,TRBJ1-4,CASSLPHGAGEKLFF,TGTGCCAGCAGTCTCCCCCATGGGGCGGGTGAAAAACTGTTTTTT
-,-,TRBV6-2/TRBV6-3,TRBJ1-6,CASSYSDRDNSPLHF,TGTGCCAGCAGTTACTCCGACAGAGATAATTCACCCCTCCACTTT
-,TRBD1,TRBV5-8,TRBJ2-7,CASSWGQTDEQYF,TGTGCCAGCAGCTGGGGACAGACGGACGAGCAGTACTTC
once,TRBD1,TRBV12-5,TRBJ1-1,CASGRGGLDEAFF,TGTGCTAGTGGCCGAGGGGGCCTCGATGAAGCTTTCTTT
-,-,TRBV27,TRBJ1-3,CASSFLRTEPGNTIYF,TGTGCCAGCAGTTTTCTAAGGACTGAGCCTGGAAACACCATATATTTT
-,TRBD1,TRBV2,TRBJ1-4,CASSWMTGGDEKLFF,TGTGCCAGCAGTTGGATGACAGGGGGGGATGAAAAACTGTTTTTT
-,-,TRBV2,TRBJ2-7,CASSEQGGYEEQYF,TGTGCCAGCAGTGAACAGGGGGGATACGAGGAGCAGTACTTC
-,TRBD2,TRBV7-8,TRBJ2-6,CASSLKSGRAQVKNSGANVLTF,TGTGCCAGCAGCTTAAAAAGCGGGAGAGCCCAAGTGAAGAACTCTGGGGCCAACGTCCTGACTTTC
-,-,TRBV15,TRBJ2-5,CATGRAGPGETQYF,TGTGCCACCGGCAGAGCAGGGCCGGGGGAGACCCAGTACTTC
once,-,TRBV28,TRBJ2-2,CASRYPRGDTGELFF,TGTGCCAGCCGATATCCCAGGGGGGACACCGGGGAGCTGTTTTTT
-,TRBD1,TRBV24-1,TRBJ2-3,CATSVPGQGADTQYF,TGTGCCACCAGTGTTCCGGGACAGGGGGCGGATACGCAGTATTTT
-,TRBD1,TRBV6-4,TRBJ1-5,CASPPTGDQPQHF,TGTGCCAGCCCACCGACAGGGGATCAGCCCCAGCATTTT
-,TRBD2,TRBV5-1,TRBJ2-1,CASSPRPGGEQFF,TGCGCCAGCAGCCCCCGCCCGGGGGGTGAGCAGTTCTTC
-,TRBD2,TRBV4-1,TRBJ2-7,CASSQDLAVSYEQYF,TGCGCCAGCAGCCAAGATCTAGCGGTGTCCTACGAGCAGTACTTC
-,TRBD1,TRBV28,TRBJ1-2,CASRGGGVGYTF,TGTGCCAGCAGAGGAGGGGGCGTTGGCTACACCTTC
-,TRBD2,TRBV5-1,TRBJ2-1,CASSMLAGGHNEQFF,TGCGCCAGCAGCATGCTAGCGGGAGGGCACAATGAGCAGTTCTTC
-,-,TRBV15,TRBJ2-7,CATSRGTGNEQYF,TGTGCCACCAGCAGAGGGACGGGGAACGAGCAGTACTTC
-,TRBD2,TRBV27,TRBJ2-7,CASSLTPGLAPPLYF,TGTGCCAGCAGCCTCACTCCGGGACTAGCTCCACCTCTGTACTTC
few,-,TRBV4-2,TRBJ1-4,CASSQDIADSNEKLFF,TGTGCCAGCAGCCAAGATATCGCAGACTCTAATGAAAAACTGTTTTTT
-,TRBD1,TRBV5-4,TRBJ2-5,CASSPTRGQETQYF,TGTGCCAGCAGCCCTACCAGGGGGCAGGAGACCCAGTACTTC
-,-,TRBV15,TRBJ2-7,CATSKERRHYEQYF,TGTGCCACCAGCAAGGAGCGGCGGCACTACGAGCAGTACTTC
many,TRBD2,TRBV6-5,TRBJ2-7,CASTREGGTPYEQYF,TGTGCCAGCACCCGGGAGGGCGGGACACCCTACGAGCAGTACTTC
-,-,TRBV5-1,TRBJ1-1,CASSFTTNTEAFF,TGCGCCAGCAGCTTTACCACGAACACTGAAGCTTTCTTT
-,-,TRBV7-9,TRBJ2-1,CASSSGPLNEQFF,TGTGCCAGCAGCTCAGGCCCGTTGAATGAGCAGTTCTTC